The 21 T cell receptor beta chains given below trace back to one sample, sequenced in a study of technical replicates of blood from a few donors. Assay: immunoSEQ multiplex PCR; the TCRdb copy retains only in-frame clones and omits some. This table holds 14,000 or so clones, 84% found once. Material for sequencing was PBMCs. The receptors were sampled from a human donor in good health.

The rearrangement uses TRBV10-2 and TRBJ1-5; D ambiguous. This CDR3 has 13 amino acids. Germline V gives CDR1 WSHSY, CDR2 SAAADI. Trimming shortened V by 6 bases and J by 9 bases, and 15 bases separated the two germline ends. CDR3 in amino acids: CASSPETGLPQHF. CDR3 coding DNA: TGCGCCAGCAGCCCCGAGACCGGGTTGCCCCAGCATTTT.

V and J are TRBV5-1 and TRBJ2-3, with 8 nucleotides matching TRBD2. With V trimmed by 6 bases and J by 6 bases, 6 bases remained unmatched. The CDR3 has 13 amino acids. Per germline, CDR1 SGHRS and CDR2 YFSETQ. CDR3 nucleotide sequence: TGCGCCAGCAAGCGGGAGACAAAGGATACGCAGTATTTT. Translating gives CASKRETKDTQYF.

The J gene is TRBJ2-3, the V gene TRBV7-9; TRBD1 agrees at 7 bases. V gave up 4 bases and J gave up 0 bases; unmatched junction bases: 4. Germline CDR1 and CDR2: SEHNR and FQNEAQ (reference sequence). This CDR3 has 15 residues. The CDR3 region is CASSSDRASTDTQYF. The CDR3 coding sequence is TGTGCCAGCAGCTCTGACAGGGCTAGCACAGATACGCAGTATTTT.

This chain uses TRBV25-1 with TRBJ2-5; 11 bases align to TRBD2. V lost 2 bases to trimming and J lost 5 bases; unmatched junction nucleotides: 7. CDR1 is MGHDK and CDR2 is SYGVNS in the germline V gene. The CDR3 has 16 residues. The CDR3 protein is CASSEGTSGAGETQYF. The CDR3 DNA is TGTGCCAGCAGTGAAGGGACTAGCGGAGCGGGTGAGACCCAGTACTTC.

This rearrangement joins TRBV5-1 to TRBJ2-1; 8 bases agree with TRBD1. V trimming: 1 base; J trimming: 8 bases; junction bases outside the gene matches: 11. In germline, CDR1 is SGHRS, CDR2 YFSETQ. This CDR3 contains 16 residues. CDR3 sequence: CASSLRLGQGIDEQFF. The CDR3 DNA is TGCGCCAGCAGCTTGCGTTTAGGACAGGGAATCGATGAGCAGTTCTTC.

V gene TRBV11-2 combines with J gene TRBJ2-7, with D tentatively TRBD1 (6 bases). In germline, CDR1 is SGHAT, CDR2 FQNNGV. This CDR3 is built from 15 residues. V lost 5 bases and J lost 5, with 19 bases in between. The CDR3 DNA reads TGTGCCAGCAGCGACCTCAGGGGAGTGAGGCACGAGCAGTACTTC. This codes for CASSDLRGVRHEQYF.

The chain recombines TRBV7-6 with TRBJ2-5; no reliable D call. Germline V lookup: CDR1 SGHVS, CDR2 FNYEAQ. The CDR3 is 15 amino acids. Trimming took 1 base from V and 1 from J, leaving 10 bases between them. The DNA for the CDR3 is TGTGCCAGCAGCTTAGGAGGCGCAGCCCAAGAGACCCAGTACTTC. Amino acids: CASSLGGAAQETQYF.

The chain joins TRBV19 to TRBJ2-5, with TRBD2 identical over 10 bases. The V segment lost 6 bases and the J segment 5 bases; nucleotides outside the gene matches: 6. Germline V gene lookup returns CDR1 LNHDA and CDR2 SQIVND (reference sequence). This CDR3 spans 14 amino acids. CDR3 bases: TGTGCCAGTAGCCCTAGCGGGAGTAGGGAGACCCAGTACTTC. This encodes CASSPSGSRETQYF.

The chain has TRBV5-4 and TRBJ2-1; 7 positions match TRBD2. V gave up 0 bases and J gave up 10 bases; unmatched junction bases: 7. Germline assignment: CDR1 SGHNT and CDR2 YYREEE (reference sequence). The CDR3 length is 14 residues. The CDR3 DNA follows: TGTGCCAGCAGCTTGGGAGGGAGGGCATTCGAGCAGTTCTTC. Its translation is CASSLGGRAFEQFF.

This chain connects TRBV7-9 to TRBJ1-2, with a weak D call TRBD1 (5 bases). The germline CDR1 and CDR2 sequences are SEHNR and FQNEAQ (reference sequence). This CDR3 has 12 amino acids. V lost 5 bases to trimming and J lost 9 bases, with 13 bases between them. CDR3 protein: CASSLEGSSYTF. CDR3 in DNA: TGTGCCAGCAGCCTGGAGGGGTCAAGCTACACCTTC.

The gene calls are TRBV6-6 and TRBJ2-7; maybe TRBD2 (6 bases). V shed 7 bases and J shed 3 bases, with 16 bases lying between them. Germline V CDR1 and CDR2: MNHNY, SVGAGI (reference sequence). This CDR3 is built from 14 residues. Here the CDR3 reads CASTGAGSHYEQYF. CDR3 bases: TGTGCCAGCACCGGGGCGGGGTCACACTACGAGCAGTACTTC.

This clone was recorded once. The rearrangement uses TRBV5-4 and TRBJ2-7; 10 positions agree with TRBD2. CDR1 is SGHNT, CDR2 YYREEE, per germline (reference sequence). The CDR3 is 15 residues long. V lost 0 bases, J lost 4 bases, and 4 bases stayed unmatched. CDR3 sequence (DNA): TGTGCCAGCAGCTTGGAACCGGGACTAGCGTACGAGCAGTACTTC. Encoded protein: CASSLEPGLAYEQYF.

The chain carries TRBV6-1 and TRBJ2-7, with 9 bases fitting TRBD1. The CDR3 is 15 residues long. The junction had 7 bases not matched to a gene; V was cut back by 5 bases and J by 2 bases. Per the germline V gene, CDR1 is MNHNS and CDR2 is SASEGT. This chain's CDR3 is CASSQPTGGTYEQYF. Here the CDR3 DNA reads TGTGCCAGCAGTCAACCGACAGGGGGAACCTACGAGCAGTACTTC.

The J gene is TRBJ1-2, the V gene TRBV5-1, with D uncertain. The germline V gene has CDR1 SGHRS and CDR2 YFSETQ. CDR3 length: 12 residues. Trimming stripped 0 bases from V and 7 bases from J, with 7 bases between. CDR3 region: CASSLGEGGYTF. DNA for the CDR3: TGCGCCAGCAGCTTGGGCGAGGGTGGCTACACCTTC.

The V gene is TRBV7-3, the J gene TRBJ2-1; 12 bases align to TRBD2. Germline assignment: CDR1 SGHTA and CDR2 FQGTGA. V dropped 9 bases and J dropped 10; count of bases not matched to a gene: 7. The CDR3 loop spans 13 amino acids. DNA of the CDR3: TGTGCCAGTGCCGGGACTAGCGGGTTGGAGCAGTTCTTC. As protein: CASAGTSGLEQFF.

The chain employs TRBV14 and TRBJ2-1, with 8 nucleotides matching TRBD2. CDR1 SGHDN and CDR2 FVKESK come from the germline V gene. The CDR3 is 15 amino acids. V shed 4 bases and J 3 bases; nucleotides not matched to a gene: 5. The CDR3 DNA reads TGTGCCAGCAGCCTACCGGGAGGGGTCTACAATGAGCAGTTCTTC. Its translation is CASSLPGGVYNEQFF.

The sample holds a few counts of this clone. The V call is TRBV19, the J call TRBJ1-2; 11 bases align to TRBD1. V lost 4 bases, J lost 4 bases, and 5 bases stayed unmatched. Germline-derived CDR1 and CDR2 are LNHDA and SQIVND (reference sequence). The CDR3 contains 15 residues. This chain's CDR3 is CASSTGQGDLYGYTF. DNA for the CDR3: TGTGCCAGTAGTACGGGACAGGGGGACCTCTATGGCTACACCTTC. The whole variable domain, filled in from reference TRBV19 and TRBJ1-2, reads DGGITQSPKYLFRKEGQNVTLSCEQNLNHDAMYWYRQDPGQGLRLIYYSQIVNDFQKGDIAEGYSVSREKKESFPLTVTSAQKNPTAFYLCASSTGQGDLYGYTFGSGTRLTVV.

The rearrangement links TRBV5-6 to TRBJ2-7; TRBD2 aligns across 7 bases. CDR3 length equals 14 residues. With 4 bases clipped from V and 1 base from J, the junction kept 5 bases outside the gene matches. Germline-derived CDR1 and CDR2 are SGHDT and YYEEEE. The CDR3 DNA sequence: TGTGCCAGCAGCGGAGCGGGAAGGTCCTACGAGCAGTACTTC. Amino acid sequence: CASSGAGRSYEQYF.

CDR3 sequence (DNA): TGTGCCAGCAGCACCGCGGGAGGGCGGGGCACAGATACGCAGTATTTT. Translating it yields CASSTAGGRGTDTQYF. The chain joins TRBV7-2 to TRBJ2-3; 9 bases are shared with TRBD2. This CDR3 comprises 16 residues. The germline V gene encodes CDR1 SGHTA and CDR2 FQGNSA. The J segment lost 1 base and the V segment lost 5 bases, leaving 7 bases of the junction unmatched. Complete variable domain (other parts from reference TRBV7-2 and TRBJ2-3): GAGVSQSPSNKVTEKGKDVELRCDPISGHTALYWYRQSLGQGLEFLIYFQGNSAPDKSGLPSDRFSAERTGGSVSTLTIQRTQQEDSAVYLCASSTAGGRGTDTQYFGPGTRLTVL.

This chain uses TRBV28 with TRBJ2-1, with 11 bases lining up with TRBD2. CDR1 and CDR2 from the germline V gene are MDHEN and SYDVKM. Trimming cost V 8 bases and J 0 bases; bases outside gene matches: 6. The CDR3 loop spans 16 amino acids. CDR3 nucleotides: TGTGCCAGCCCGACTAGCGGGGCAAGCTCCTACAATGAGCAGTTCTTC. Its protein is CASPTSGASSYNEQFF.

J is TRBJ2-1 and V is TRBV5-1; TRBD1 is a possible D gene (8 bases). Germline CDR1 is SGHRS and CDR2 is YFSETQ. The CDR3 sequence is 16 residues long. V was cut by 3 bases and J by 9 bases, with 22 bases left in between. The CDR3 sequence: CASSSGGDRTLGEQFF. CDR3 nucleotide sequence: TGCGCCAGCAGCTCTGGGGGGGACAGGACTCTCGGTGAGCAGTTCTTC.